The 5 T cell receptor beta chains below all came from one sample that was sequenced in a study of cytomegalovirus exposure and HLA in healthy donors. Primers included in the PCR were 60 Vbeta and 13 Jbeta primers. Repertoires were generated with immunoSEQ multiplex PCR, while TCRdb's copy carries only in-frame clones and drops some. The data hold tens of thousands of clones, with less than 80% observed a single time. Sequenced: PBMCs. These TCRs come from a man aged 25-40 years in good health and CMV-seronegative.

CDR3 DNA: TGTGCCAGCAGCTTACCGGGTAGAAGCTCCTACGAGCAGTACTTC. Protein: CASSLPGRSSYEQYF. The chain joins TRBV7-9 to TRBJ2-7; D not resolved. V was pared by 2 bases and J by 0 bases, with 11 bases between. The germline V gene has CDR1 SEHNR and CDR2 FQNEAQ (reference sequence). The CDR3 consists of 15 residues.

Points on this clone: Other nucleotide sequences from this sample produce the same CDR3. The chain employs TRBV5-4 and TRBJ1-5; tentatively, D is TRBD1 (5 bases). CDR1 and CDR2 (germline): SGHNT, YYREEE (reference sequence). Between the trimmed V and J ends, which lost 0 bases and 4 bases, there was a span of 11 bases. The CDR3 consists of 15 residues. Here the CDR3 reads CASSLGQGGNQPQHF. The CDR3 region has the DNA TGTGCCAGCAGCTTGGGGCAGGGAGGAAATCAGCCCCAGCATTTT.

The V gene is TRBV29-1, the J gene TRBJ2-5, with TRBD1 matching 9 bases. Trimming at V came to 4 bases and at J to 6 bases, leaving 6 bases not matched to a gene. Germline-derived CDR1 and CDR2 are SQVTM and ANQGSEA. The CDR3 consists of 13 residues. The CDR3: CSVGTGGSKTQYF. Here the CDR3 DNA reads TGCAGCGTTGGTACAGGGGGCTCTAAGACCCAGTACTTC.

This clone came up a few times. The chain couples TRBV14 to TRBJ1-2; possible D gene TRBD1, 5 bases. Germline V gene sequence: CDR1 SGHDN, CDR2 FVKESK. Trimming removed 2 bases from V and 4 bases from J, with 11 bases in between. CDR3 length: 14 residues. In nucleotides, the CDR3 is TGTGCCAGCAGCCAATCACGGCAGGGCTATGGCTACACCTTC. As protein: CASSQSRQGYGYTF.

The J gene is TRBJ2-5, the V gene TRBV27; no definite D call. The DNA end favors TRBJ2-7, so the J call may be wrong. This CDR3 comprises 13 residues. Looked up from germline, CDR1 is MNHEY and CDR2 is SMNVEV (reference sequence). CDR3 nucleotide sequence: TGTGCCAGCAGTTTAAGTGGTTCCTACGAGCAGTACTTC. Its translation: CASSLSGSYEQYF.